This T cell receptor (beta chain) derives from a study of blood T cell repertoires in COVID-19. On the study more broadly: From the United States, Italy and Spain came samples of acute and convalescent COVID-19.

Method: immunoSEQ multiplex PCR; TCRdb's copy keeps in-frame clones and lacks some. Altogether about 370,000 clones are present, 85% to 90% being singletons, with the ten largest covering roughly 6.8%. Germline values: CDR1 ENHRY, CDR2 SYGVKD. The CDR3 length is 13 residues. V lost 2 bases, J lost 6 bases, and 7 bases lay in between. The V call is TRBV10-3, the J call TRBJ2-2; a possible D gene is TRBD2 (6 bases). The sequence derives from a man aged 18 to 30 with active or convalescent COVID-19. The sample consisted of peripheral blood. The CDR3 region has the DNA TGTGCCATCAGTGAGGGGGAGGCCGGGGAGCTGTTTTTT. This sequence encodes CAISEGEAGELFF.